This T cell receptor (beta chain) stems from a study of T cell repertoires in cytomegalovirus infection. Across the whole study: Indicated by public TCR beta signatures were CMV infection and matching HLA type. Study observations and caveats: It was HLA-C-restricted CMV-specific TCR beta clonotypes that dominated the response ex vivo. Public TCR beta family frequency separated CMV-and-HLA carriers, including in an independent cohort.

There are a few counts of this clonotype. Its cognate antigen is unknown. V lost 1 base, J lost 9 bases, and 13 bases lay in between. The CDR3 spans 14 residues. TCRdb reprocessed the reads via MiXCR and lists one record per CDR3 protein. The sample has 740,000 or so distinct CDR3 sequences; less than 40% are singletons. What was sequenced was PBMCs. This sequence originates from a human donor in good health (CMV status not recorded). Some clones in this sample may be carry-over from other donors' samples. The V call is TRBV12-3 or TRBV12-4, the J call TRBJ2-1, with D possibly being TRBD1 (6 bases). The CDR3 region is CASSLGQGLVEQFF. In DNA form, the CDR3 reads TGTGCCAGCAGTTTAGGCCAGGGGTTGGTTGAGCAGTTCTTC.